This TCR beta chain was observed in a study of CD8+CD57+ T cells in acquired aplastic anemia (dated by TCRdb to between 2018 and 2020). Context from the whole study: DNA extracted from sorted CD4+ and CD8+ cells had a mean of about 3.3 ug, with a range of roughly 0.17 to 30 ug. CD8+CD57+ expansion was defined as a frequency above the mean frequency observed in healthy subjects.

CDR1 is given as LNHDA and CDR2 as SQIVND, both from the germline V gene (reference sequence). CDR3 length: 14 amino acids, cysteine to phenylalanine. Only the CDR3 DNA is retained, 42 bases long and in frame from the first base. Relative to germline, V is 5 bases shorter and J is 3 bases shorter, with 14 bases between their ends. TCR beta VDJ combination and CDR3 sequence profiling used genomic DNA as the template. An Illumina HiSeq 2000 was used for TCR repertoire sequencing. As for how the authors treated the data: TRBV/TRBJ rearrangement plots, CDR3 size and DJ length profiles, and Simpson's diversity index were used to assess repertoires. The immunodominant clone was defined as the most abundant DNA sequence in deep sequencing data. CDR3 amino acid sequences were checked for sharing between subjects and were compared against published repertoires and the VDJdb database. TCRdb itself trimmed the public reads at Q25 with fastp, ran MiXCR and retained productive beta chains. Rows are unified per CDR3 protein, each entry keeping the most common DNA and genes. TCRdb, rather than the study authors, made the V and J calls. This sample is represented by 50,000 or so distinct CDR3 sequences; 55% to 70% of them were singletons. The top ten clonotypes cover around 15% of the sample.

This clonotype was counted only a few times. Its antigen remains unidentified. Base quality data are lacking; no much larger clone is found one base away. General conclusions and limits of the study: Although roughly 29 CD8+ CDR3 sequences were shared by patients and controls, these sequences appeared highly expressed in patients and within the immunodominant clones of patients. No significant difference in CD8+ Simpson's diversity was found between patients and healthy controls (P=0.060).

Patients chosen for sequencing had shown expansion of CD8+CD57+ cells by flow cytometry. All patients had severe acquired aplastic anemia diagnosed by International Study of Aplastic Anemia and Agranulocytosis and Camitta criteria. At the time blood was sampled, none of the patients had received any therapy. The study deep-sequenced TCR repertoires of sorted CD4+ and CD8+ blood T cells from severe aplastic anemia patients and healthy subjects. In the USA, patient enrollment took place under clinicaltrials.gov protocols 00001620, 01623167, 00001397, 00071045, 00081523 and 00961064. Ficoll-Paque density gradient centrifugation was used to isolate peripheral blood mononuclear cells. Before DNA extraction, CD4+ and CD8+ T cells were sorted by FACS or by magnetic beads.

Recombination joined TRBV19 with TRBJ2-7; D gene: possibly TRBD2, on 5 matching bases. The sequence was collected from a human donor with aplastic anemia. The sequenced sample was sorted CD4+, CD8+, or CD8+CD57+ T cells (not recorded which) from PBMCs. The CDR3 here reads CASSPRGSFYEQYF. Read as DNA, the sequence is TGTGCCAGTAGTCCCCGGGGTAGCTTCTACGAGCAGTACTTC.